The 21 T cell receptor beta chains presented below share a single source sample, sequenced in a study of blood T cell repertoires in COVID-19. Assay: immunoSEQ multiplex PCR; the TCRdb copy retains only in-frame clones and omits some. The table shows around 240,000 clones, with roughly 83% occurring only once. Sequencing input: PBMCs or T cells enriched from blood (not recorded which). The receptors originated from a woman aged 50 to 60 who had recovered from COVID-19.

The chain joins TRBV9 to TRBJ2-2; 11 bases line up with TRBD2. The CDR3 extends over 16 amino acids. The V gene's germline CDR1 is SGDLS and CDR2 YYNGEE. The ends lost 0 bases at V and 4 bases at J; junction bases unmatched: 2. This chain's CDR3 is CASSVGGLAVTGELFF. Here the CDR3 DNA reads TGTGCCAGCAGCGTAGGGGGACTAGCGGTCACCGGGGAGCTGTTTTTT.

V is TRBV5-1 and J is TRBJ2-3; possible D gene TRBD2, 6 bases. The CDR3 covers 16 residues. The germline CDR1 and CDR2 sequences are SGHRS and YFSETQ. V was cut by 1 base and J by 0 bases, with 12 bases left in between. The CDR3 DNA follows: TGCGCCAGCAGCTTGTCTGGGGGGACTAGCACAGATACGCAGTATTTT. Its protein is CASSLSGGTSTDTQYF.

V gene TRBV4-1 combines with J gene TRBJ2-1, with 7 bases aligning to TRBD1. The CDR3 is made up of 16 amino acids. V shed 6 bases, J shed 1 base, and the junction held 9 bases outside the gene matches. Per germline, CDR1 MGHRA and CDR2 YSYEKL. The CDR3 sequence is CASSLRTTGSYNEQFF. DNA for the CDR3: TGCGCCAGCAGTCTCCGAACGACAGGGTCCTACAATGAGCAGTTCTTC.

This chain uses TRBV13 with TRBJ2-7; 10 positions match TRBD2. The germline gives CDR1 PRHDT, CDR2 FYEKMQ (reference sequence). This CDR3 is built from 17 residues. Trimming took 5 bases from V and 2 from J; bases not matched to a gene: 12. The CDR3 nucleotides read TGTGCCAGCAGCCATAGCGGGAGGCGGGAGAGGACCTACGAGCAGTACTTC. Residues: CASSHSGRRERTYEQYF.

As concerns this clone: Relative to the germline gene, one junction end is altered; a read error may explain this. The chain couples TRBV18 to TRBJ2-5; D is undetermined. The CDR3 length is 11 residues. Germline lookup yields CDR1 KGHSH and CDR2 LQKENI. The CDR3 sequence: CATSSEETQYF. DNA for the CDR3: TGTGCCACCTCATCAGAAGAGACCCAGTACTTC.

The chain joins TRBV7-8 to TRBJ1-1, with D tentatively TRBD1 (5 bases). CDR1 and CDR2 from the germline V gene are SGHVS and FQNEAQ. This CDR3 has 14 amino acids. Trimming took off 3 bases at V and 3 bases at J, with 11 bases between the two ends. The CDR3, as DNA: TGTGCCAGCAGCTTCATCAGGGCGGACACTGAAGCTTTCTTT. Protein product: CASSFIRADTEAFF.

This chain connects TRBV30 to TRBJ1-6, with a possible D match to TRBD1 (6 bases). The CDR3 is made up of 14 amino acids. Trimming pared 3 bases from V and 9 bases from J, leaving 15 bases between. Germline V gene sequence: CDR1 GTSNPN, CDR2 SVGIG (reference sequence). CDR3 DNA sequence: TGTGCCTGGAGAATCGTGGCAGGGGCTTCACCCCTCCACTTT. It translates to CAWRIVAGASPLHF. The whole variable domain, filled in from reference TRBV30 and TRBJ1-6, reads SQTIHQWPATLVQPVGSPLSLECTVEGTSNPNLYWYRQAAGRGLQLLFYSVGIGQISSEVPQNLSASRPQDRQFILSSKKLLLSDSGFYLCAWRIVAGASPLHFGNGTRLTVT.

The chain uses TRBV5-1 and TRBJ2-5, with TRBD2 matching over 8 bases. From germline, CDR1 is SGHRS and CDR2 YFSETQ. CDR3 size: 18 residues. V dropped 0 bases and J dropped 5; count of bases not matched to a gene: 15. The CDR3 here is CASSLAWASGLRRETQYF. The CDR3, as DNA: TGCGCCAGCAGCTTGGCTTGGGCTAGCGGGCTCCGGAGGGAGACCCAGTACTTC.

This clone appeared a few times. Other DNA sequences from this sample encode an identical CDR3 as well. This chain uses TRBV30 with TRBJ1-6, with D maybe TRBD1 (6 bases). Trimming shortened V by 1 base and J by 7 bases, and 8 bases separated the two germline ends. This CDR3 is built from 13 residues. Germline loops: CDR1 GTSNPN, CDR2 SVGIG (reference sequence). CDR3 in DNA: TGTGCCTGGAGTGGCCAGGGGAATTCACCCCTCCACTTT. Its translation: CAWSGQGNSPLHF. Drawing the rest from reference TRBV30 and TRBJ1-6, the complete variable domain is SQTIHQWPATLVQPVGSPLSLECTVEGTSNPNLYWYRQAAGRGLQLLFYSVGIGQISSEVPQNLSASRPQDRQFILSSKKLLLSDSGFYLCAWSGQGNSPLHFGNGTRLTVT.

V usage is TRBV7-2 and J usage is TRBJ2-7; 14 bases agree with TRBD2. Germline V lookup: CDR1 SGHTA, CDR2 FQGNSA. V lost 6 bases to trimming and J lost 2 bases; unmatched junction nucleotides: 6. The CDR3 length is 16 residues. CDR3 DNA: TGTGCCAGCAGACCCGGACTAGCGGGAGGTCCCTACGAGCAGTACTTC. This gives the protein CASRPGLAGGPYEQYF.

The CDR3: CASSSPGGADYGYTF. CDR3 DNA sequence: TGTGCCAGCAGTTCACCAGGGGGCGCGGACTATGGCTACACCTTC. The V and J genes are TRBV6-5 and TRBJ1-2; 8 nucleotides match TRBD1. In germline, CDR1 is MNHEY, CDR2 SVGAGI. The CDR3 covers 15 residues. V shed 4 bases and J 3 bases; nucleotides not matched to a gene: 7.

V and J are TRBV19 and TRBJ2-7; possible D gene TRBD2, 6 bases. The CDR3 contains 14 residues. Trimming shortened V by 1 base and J by 0 bases, and 7 bases separated the two germline ends. The germline V gene has CDR1 LNHDA and CDR2 SQIVND (reference sequence). The CDR3 is CASSIGTTSYEQYF. The CDR3 coding sequence is TGTGCCAGTAGTATAGGGACTACCTCCTACGAGCAGTACTTC.

This rearrangement joins TRBV5-6 to TRBJ2-6; D perhaps matches TRBD1 (5 bases). The germline gives CDR1 SGHDT, CDR2 YYEEEE. This CDR3 contains 15 residues. The V end lost 1 base, the J end lost 0 bases, and 5 bases lay between the germline ends. As DNA, the CDR3 is TGTGCCAGCAGCTTGACAGGCTCTGGGGCCAACGTCCTGACTTTC. The encoded protein is CASSLTGSGANVLTF.

J is TRBJ2-7 and V is TRBV2, with 7 positions matching TRBD2. This CDR3 spans 12 amino acids. J gave up 2 bases and V 7 bases, and 2 bases lay outside the gene matches. Looked up from germline, CDR1 is SNHLY and CDR2 is FYNNEI. The CDR3 region has the DNA TGTGCCAGCATCGGGGGGACCTACGAGCAGTACTTC. The encoded protein is CASIGGTYEQYF. The whole variable domain, filled in from reference TRBV2 and TRBJ2-7, reads EPEVTQTPSHQVTQMGQEVILRCVPISNHLYFYWYRQILGQKVEFLVSFYNNEISEKSEIFDDQFSVERPDGSNFTLKIRSTKLEDSAMYFCASIGGTYEQYFGPGTRLTVT.

As to this clone: Other DNA sequences in the same sample also yield this CDR3. The rearrangement links TRBV9 to TRBJ1-2, with 10 bases identical to TRBD1. CDR3 size: 15 residues. The germline V gene encodes CDR1 SGDLS and CDR2 YYNGEE. The J segment lost 2 bases and the V segment lost 0 bases, leaving 1 base of the junction unmatched. CDR3 sequence reads: CASSVEGQGNYGYTF. Written as DNA, the CDR3 is TGTGCCAGCAGCGTAGAGGGACAGGGGAACTATGGCTACACCTTC.

This clone was seen a handful of times. This rearrangement joins TRBV11-3 to TRBJ2-2, with 8 bases fitting TRBD1. Germline-derived CDR1 and CDR2 are SGHNT and YENEEA. The J segment lost 6 bases and the V segment lost 5 bases, leaving 8 bases of the junction unmatched. CDR3 length equals 15 residues. The CDR3 DNA reads TGTGCCAGCAGCCCGCAGGGGGCTGGGGCCGGGGAGCTGTTTTTT. It yields the protein CASSPQGAGAGELFF.

This chain joins TRBV7-2 and TRBJ1-3, with D possibly TRBD1 on 6 matching bases. Trimming removed 1 base from V and 4 bases from J, with 11 bases in between. Germline V gene data show CDR1 as SGHTA and CDR2 as FQGNSA. The CDR3 totals 15 residues. The CDR3 nucleotides are TGTGCCAGCAGCTTAGGCGGGGGCTCCGGAAACACCATATATTTT. Translation: CASSLGGGSGNTIYF.

V usage is TRBV28 and J usage is TRBJ1-5; 9 bases map to TRBD1. V lost 5 bases and J lost 9; bases outside the gene matches: 8. Per germline, CDR1 MDHEN and CDR2 SYDVKM. The CDR3 contains 14 residues. The CDR3 protein is CASSNDRGRGPQHF. For the CDR3, the DNA is TGTGCCAGCAGTAACGACAGGGGGAGGGGGCCCCAGCATTTT.

Turning to this clone: Compared with germline, one end of the junction differs, possibly owing to a read error. The chain links TRBV7-7 to TRBJ1-3, with 10 bases that match TRBD1. This CDR3 comprises 15 residues. Germline lookup yields CDR1 SSHAT and CDR2 FNYEAQ (reference sequence). Here the CDR3 DNA reads TGTGCTAGCAGCTTCGGGACAGGGGTCGGAAACACCATATATTTT. Amino acid sequence: CASSFGTGVGNTIYF.

This clone has only one observation. V is TRBV29-1 and J is TRBJ1-1; D possibly corresponds to TRBD1 (6 bases). The CDR3 length is 13 residues. Germline V gene data show CDR1 as SQVTM and CDR2 as ANQGSEA. With 6 bases removed from V and 0 bases from J, the gap between germline ends came to 11 bases. CDR3 in amino acids: CSVAGVLNTEAFF. CDR3 DNA: TGCAGCGTGGCAGGGGTCTTGAACACTGAAGCTTTCTTT.

This clone was detected a few times. This chain connects TRBV5-1 to TRBJ2-3, with D hard to call. Trimming removed 0 bases at V and 1 base at J, with 12 bases between. The CDR3 spans 16 residues. Looked up from germline, CDR1 is SGHRS and CDR2 is YFSETQ. The CDR3 loop reads CASSLATHYGTDTQYF. The CDR3 DNA is TGCGCCAGCAGCTTGGCCACCCACTATGGCACAGATACGCAGTATTTT.